This T cell receptor (beta chain) came from a study of regulatory T cells in long-lasting Graves disease. Points from the study as a whole: Persistent Graves' patients possessed reduced TCR diversity relative to recently diagnosed ones. Study was limited to peripheral blood, excluding thyroid tissue. TRBV28 was favored in persistent disease, as were TRBJ1-2 and TRBJ2-5.

Regarding time point: persistent/refractory GD, antithyroid drugs over 5 years with positive TRAb. RNA isolated from PBMCs was used to make the TCR library. In building TCR beta libraries, iRepertoire HTBI primers were used together with Arm-PCR of CDR3 regions. TCRdb processed the multiplex PCR reads anew with MiXCR; each CDR3 protein has one entry. The table records 300,000 to 500,000 distinct CDR3 sequences, around 21% of them present only once. Per germline, CDR1 SEHNR and CDR2 FQNEAQ (reference sequence). V lost 6 bases, J lost 8 bases, and 19 bases lay in between. CDR3 length: 14 amino acids. As for this clonotype: Its antigen is as yet unknown.

The TCR comes from a female donor with Graves disease. The sample in question was peripheral blood mononuclear cells (PBMCs), obtained when the disease was refractory, from a patient treated with antithyroid drugs. The chain combines TRBV7-9 with TRBJ1-2; D uncertain. The CDR3 DNA follows: TGTGCCAGCAGTTCAGAGTTCCAGTCTCCAGGCTACACCTTC. It encodes CASSSEFQSPGYTF.